This TCR beta chain came from a study of CD8 T cells in Susac syndrome. On the study more broadly: The sequenced Susac syndrome patients comprised five or six with active disease and roughly 8 in remission.

V shed 0 bases, J shed 8 bases, and the junction held 4 bases outside the gene matches. Germline values: CDR1 SGHTA, CDR2 FQGNSA. This CDR3 comprises 15 residues. TCR beta from blood CD8+ and CD4+ T cells was sequenced. Negative isolation was used for CD8+ and CD4+ T cells, and FACS enrichment was applied to TEMRA cells. Reverse transcription used roughly 0.5 to 1 ug RNA and random hexamers. Amplification of TCR beta CDR3 by immunoSEQ multiplex PCR spanned 54 Vbeta and 13 Jbeta. TCRdb called the immunoSEQ multiplex PCR reads again in MiXCR, with one record for every CDR3 protein. The data show under 250,000 distinct CDR3 sequences, approximately 94% seen once.

Source material: CD4+ T cells from PBMCs. The gene calls are TRBV7-2 and TRBJ1-4; 9 bases fit TRBD1. This sequence originates from a human donor with Susac syndrome. The CDR3 DNA sequence: TGTGCCAGCAGCTTAGCGGGGGGACAGGGAGAAAAACTGTTTTTT. Its protein product is CASSLAGGQGEKLFF.